This passage covers 4 T cell receptor beta chains from one sample sequenced in a study of PD-1 blockade in classical Hodgkin lymphoma. Profiled with immunoSEQ multiplex PCR; TCRdb holds only in-frame clones, not every one. This sample yields under 35,000 clones, of which about 70% are seen a single time; around 3.7% belongs to the top ten. Time point indicated: cycle 4 day 1 (C4D1), after less than 7 weeks of nivolumab. Every patient was affected by relapse after autologous stem cell transplantation, while exposure to brentuximab vedotin was not uniform. This specimen was peripheral blood mononuclear cells (PBMCs), taken before the fourth cycle of nivolumab. The receptors here all came from a human donor with classical Hodgkin lymphoma.

The CDR3 spells CASSVTEVGPGELFF. CDR3 nucleotides: TGTGCCAGCAGCGTAACGGAAGTGGGGCCCGGGGAGCTGTTTTTT. The chain carries TRBV9 and TRBJ2-2; D may be TRBD1 (5 bases). Germline loops: CDR1 SGDLS, CDR2 YYNGEE. The V end lost 1 base, the J end lost 6 bases, and 13 bases lay between the germline ends. The CDR3 totals 15 residues.

This clone was seen more than once but under ten times. This chain connects TRBV19 to TRBJ1-3, with D possibly TRBD1 on 6 matching bases. The CDR3 spans 17 residues. V lost 5 bases and J lost 0, with 17 bases in between. The germline CDR1 and CDR2 sequences are LNHDA and SQIVND (reference sequence). The chain's CDR3 is CASSSRSTGYSGNTIYF. As DNA, the CDR3 is TGTGCCAGTAGTTCCCGGTCGACAGGCTACTCTGGAAACACCATATATTTT.

The V and J genes are TRBV7-9 and TRBJ2-1; no firm D call. Germline V gene sequence: CDR1 SEHNR, CDR2 FQNEAQ (reference sequence). The CDR3 consists of 14 residues. The germline V and J ends were trimmed by 4 bases and 5 bases, with 12 bases remaining between them. CDR3: CASSSLGIDNEQFF. The CDR3, as DNA: TGTGCCAGCAGCTCGCTTGGGATAGACAATGAGCAGTTCTTC. The variable domain in full, completed from reference TRBV7-9 and TRBJ2-1, reads DTGVSQNPRHKITKRGQNVTFRCDPISEHNRLYWYRQTLGQGPEFLTYFQNEAQLEKSRLLSDRFSAERPKGSFSTLEIQRTEQGDSAMYLCASSSLGIDNEQFFGPGTRLTVL.

The chain has TRBV7-9 and TRBJ2-7; possibly TRBD1 for D (8 bases). Trimming cost V 5 bases and J 2 bases, with 16 bases left between them. Germline V CDR1 and CDR2: SEHNR, FQNEAQ (reference sequence). The CDR3 totals 15 residues. Written as DNA, the CDR3 is TGTGCCAGCAGCGCACAGGGGGGGACAACCTACGAGCAGTACTTC. This codes for CASSAQGGTTYEQYF. The full variable domain, in which reference TRBV7-9 and TRBJ2-7 provide the parts outside the CDR3, is DTGVSQNPRHKITKRGQNVTFRCDPISEHNRLYWYRQTLGQGPEFLTYFQNEAQLEKSRLLSDRFSAERPKGSFSTLEIQRTEQGDSAMYLCASSAQGGTTYEQYFGPGTRLTVT.